This T cell receptor (beta chain) stems from a study of blood T cell repertoires in COVID-19. In the study overall: Sources were T cells, B-cell-depleted T cells, or PBMCs; the material itself was cDNA or gDNA.

As originally analysed: By means of reference gene primer amplification, nucleated cell counts were estimated. Profiled with immunoSEQ multiplex PCR; TCRdb holds only in-frame clones, not every one. V and J calls and clone size follow that table, whereas D and trimming were derived from the DNA. The sample yields under 150,000 clones, around nine tenths seen once. The CDR3 covers 15 residues. V lost 5 bases to trimming and J lost 4 bases; unmatched junction nucleotides: 6. CDR1 SGHVS and CDR2 FNYEAQ come from the germline V gene. The receptor was isolated from a man aged 45 to 65 with active or convalescent COVID-19. Source material: peripheral blood. J is TRBJ2-3 and V is TRBV7-6, with TRBD1 matching 10 bases. The DNA for the CDR3 is TGTGCCAGCAGCCACTGGGACAGGGGCGCAGATACGCAGTATTTT. Translation gives CASSHWDRGADTQYF.